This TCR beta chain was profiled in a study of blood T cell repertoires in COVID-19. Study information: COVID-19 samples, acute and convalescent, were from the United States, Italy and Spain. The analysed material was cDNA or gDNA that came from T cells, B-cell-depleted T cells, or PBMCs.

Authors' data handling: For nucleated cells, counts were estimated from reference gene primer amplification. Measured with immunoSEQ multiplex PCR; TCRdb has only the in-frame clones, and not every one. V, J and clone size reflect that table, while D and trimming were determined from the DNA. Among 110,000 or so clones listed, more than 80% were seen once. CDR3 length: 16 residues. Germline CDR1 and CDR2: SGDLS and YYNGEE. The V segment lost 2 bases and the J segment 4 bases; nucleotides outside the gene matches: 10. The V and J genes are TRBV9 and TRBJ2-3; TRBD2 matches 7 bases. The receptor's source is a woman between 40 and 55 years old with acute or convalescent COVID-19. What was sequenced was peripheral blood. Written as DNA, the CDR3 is TGTGCCAGCAGCGTCGGGGGGATCCTGGGCTCAGATACGCAGTATTTT. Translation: CASSVGGILGSDTQYF.